This TCR beta chain was documented in a study of cytomegalovirus exposure and HLA in healthy donors. Study-wide results and caveats: Whilst most TCR sequences proved rare, a subset of public TCRs occurred across many donors. According to a subsequent analysis, TCR clusters from the first cohort were inclined to appear together in the 120 validation repertoires.

CDR1 is SGHNT, CDR2 YYREEE, per germline (reference sequence). The ends were cut back, 5 bases at V and 5 bases at J, with 16 bases in the middle. CDR3 length equals 14 residues. The assay was immunoSEQ multiplex PCR, and TCRdb's table has in-frame clones only and misses some. The data show some 90,000 clones, with roughly 85% seen just once and 3.9% held by the top ten. On this clone: What it binds is unknown.

The TCR sequence derives from a woman aged 25 to 45 in good health and CMV-seronegative. The sequenced sample was PBMCs. The chain is built from TRBV5-4 and TRBJ2-5; maybe TRBD1 (5 bases). The CDR3 region has the DNA TGTGCCAGCAGTTCTGGGGCAGTTCAGGAGACCCAGTACTTC. This codes for CASSSGAVQETQYF.